This is a list of T cell receptor beta chains from one sample in a study of blood T cell repertoires in COVID-19. The table came from immunoSEQ multiplex PCR; TCRdb's copy has only in-frame clones and leaves some out. In the table there are over 95,000 clones, 81% of which are singletons. What was sequenced was peripheral blood. These receptors all come from a human donor in a cohort sampled during active COVID-19. Both conserved end residues are part of each CDR3. A D gene is named only where the DNA matches it firmly. Rows may omit the clone size; those that give it use once, few, many or a size class.

TGTGCCAGCAGCCAAGAGCCAGGATCTAATGAAAAACTGTTTTTT,CASSQEPGSNEKLFF,15,TRBJ1-4,-,once,TRBV14
TGTGCCAGCAGTAAAGCGGCGACTAGCGGGGAGACCCAGTACTTC,CASSKAATSGETQYF,15,TRBJ2-5,TRBD2,-,TRBV7-8
TGCGCCAGCAGCGGAGGGACGCCCGAATCACCCCTCCACTTT,CASSGGTPESPLHF,14,TRBJ1-6,-,-,TRBV5-1
TGTGCCTGGCGAGGCAGCGGGAGTTCCGACGAGCAGTACTTC,CAWRGSGSSDEQYF,14,TRBJ2-7,TRBD2,once,TRBV30
TGCGCCAGCAGCCACCGAACAGGGACCGGGGAGCTGTTTTTT,CASSHRTGTGELFF,14,TRBJ2-2,-,-,TRBV4-3
TGTGCCAGCAGAACCCGGGACAGGGGCTATGGCTACACCTTC,CASRTRDRGYGYTF,14,TRBJ1-2,TRBD1,-,TRBV6-5
TGTGCCAGCAGCTTAGCCGATTTGAGGACATTCAGGTACTTC,CASSLADLRTFRYF,14,TRBJ2-7,-,few,TRBV11-2
TGCGCCAGCAGTCCGACAGGGGCCCCTGAAGCTTTCTTT,CASSPTGAPEAFF,13,TRBJ1-1,TRBD1,-,TRBV23-1
TGTGCCAGCAGCTGGGGACAGGGAGGTTTTCAGCCCCAGCATTTT,CASSWGQGGFQPQHF,15,TRBJ1-5,TRBD1,-,TRBV5-5
TGTGCCAGCAGCTCTCCAGGAGCTGGGAGCTCCTACGAGCAGTACTTC,CASSSPGAGSSYEQYF,16,TRBJ2-7,-,-,TRBV5-6
TGTGCCACCAAGGCTAGCGGCCGCACAGATACGCAGTATTTT,CATKASGRTDTQYF,14,TRBJ2-3,TRBD2,few,TRBV24-1
TGTGCCAGCAGCCAGAGTGCGGGACTAGCGGGGGGTATCAAGTACTTC,CASSQSAGLAGGIKYF,16,TRBJ2-7,TRBD2,-,TRBV14
TGTGCCAGCTCACCACAGGGGGCTGACGAGCAGTACTTC,CASSPQGADEQYF,13,TRBJ2-7,TRBD1,-,TRBV18
TGTGCCAGTAGTTCCTGGACTAGCGGGGGGAAAAATGAGCAGTTCTTC,CASSSWTSGGKNEQFF,16,TRBJ2-1,TRBD2,-,TRBV19
TGTGCCACCAGCAACACAGGTGGCAATCAGCCCCAGCATTTT,CATSNTGGNQPQHF,14,TRBJ1-5,-,few,TRBV15
TGTGCCAGCAATCCACAGGGGACCTACCCCTACGAGCAGTACTTC,CASNPQGTYPYEQYF,15,TRBJ2-7,TRBD1,-,TRBV27
TGTGCCAGCAGTCCCCGGACTAGCGGGGGGTACAATGAGCAGTTCTTC,CASSPRTSGGYNEQFF,16,TRBJ2-1,TRBD2,-,TRBV6-2/TRBV6-3
TGTGCCAGCAGCAGAACCCGCAACGAGGATAATGAGCAGTTCTTC,CASSRTRNEDNEQFF,15,TRBJ2-1,-,-,TRBV9
TGTGCCTGGGCACGGGACAACTCCTACGAGCAGTACTTC,CAWARDNSYEQYF,13,TRBJ2-7,-,-,TRBV30
TGTGCCATCAGTGAGCTTAGCTCCCAGGAGCAGTTCTTC,CAISELSSQEQFF,13,TRBJ2-1,-,-,TRBV10-3
TGCGCCAGCAGCCAAGATCTAACAGGGAATAATGAAAAACTGTTTTTT,CASSQDLTGNNEKLFF,16,TRBJ1-4,-,-,TRBV4-3
TGTGCCAGCAGTCTAGGAACGCTAGATACGCAGTATTTT,CASSLGTLDTQYF,13,TRBJ2-3,-,-,TRBV2
TGTGCCAGCAGTCAAGACAGGGCTTCTGGAAACACCATATATTTT,CASSQDRASGNTIYF,15,TRBJ1-3,TRBD1,few,TRBV25-1
TGTGCCAGTAGTATCCAGGGACTAGTATACGAGCAGTACTTC,CASSIQGLVYEQYF,14,TRBJ2-7,TRBD2,-,TRBV19
TGTGCCAGCAGCCTAAGACAAGACATCTCTGGAAACACCATATATTTT,CASSLRQDISGNTIYF,16,TRBJ1-3,-,-,TRBV11-3
TGTGCCAGTAGTCGCGACAGGGAGAGTGGCTACACCTTC,CASSRDRESGYTF,13,TRBJ1-2,TRBD1,once,TRBV19
TGTGCCAGCAGCTTGGTGCAGGTGCGCACCGGGGAGCTGTTTTTT,CASSLVQVRTGELFF,15,TRBJ2-2,-,-,TRBV5-5
TGTGCCACCAGACAGGGGACTCTTGAAAAACTGTTTTTT,CATRQGTLEKLFF,13,TRBJ1-4,TRBD1,-,TRBV15
TGTGCCACCAGTGATTCAGTGGACTATGGCTACACCTTC,CATSDSVDYGYTF,13,TRBJ1-2,-,-,TRBV24-1
TGTGCCAGCAGCTTAGGGGACAGGGTAATAGATACGCAGTATTTT,CASSLGDRVIDTQYF,15,TRBJ2-3,TRBD1,-,TRBV7-9
TGTGCCAGCAGCATAGGGACAGGGAACATTCAGTACTTC,CASSIGTGNIQYF,13,TRBJ2-4,TRBD1,-,TRBV5-5
TGCGCCAGCAGCCAAGATCCCTCGCTAGCGGGGTCCTCCTACGAGCAGTACTTC,CASSQDPSLAGSSYEQYF,18,TRBJ2-7,TRBD2,-,TRBV4-1
TGTGCCAGCAGCCCCAACAGGGGCGGGAACACTGAAGCTTTCTTT,CASSPNRGGNTEAFF,15,TRBJ1-1,TRBD1,once,TRBV7-9
TGTGCCAGCAGTTTAGCGGGAGGAAGGACAGATACGCAGTATTTT,CASSLAGGRTDTQYF,15,TRBJ2-3,TRBD2,-,TRBV28
TGTGCCAGCAGTCCCTACGGGGGGAGCTCCTACAATGAGCAGTTCTTC,CASSPYGGSSYNEQFF,16,TRBJ2-1,TRBD2,once,TRBV4-2